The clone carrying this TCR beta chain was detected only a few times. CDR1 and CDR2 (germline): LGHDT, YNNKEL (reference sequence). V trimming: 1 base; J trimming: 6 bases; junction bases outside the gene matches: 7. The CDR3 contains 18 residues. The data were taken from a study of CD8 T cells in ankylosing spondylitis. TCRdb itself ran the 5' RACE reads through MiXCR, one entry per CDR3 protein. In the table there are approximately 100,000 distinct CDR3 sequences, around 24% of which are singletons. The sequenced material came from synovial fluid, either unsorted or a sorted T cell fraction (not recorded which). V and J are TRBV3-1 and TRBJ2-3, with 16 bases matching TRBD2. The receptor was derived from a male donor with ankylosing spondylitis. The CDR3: CASSQGLPGLAGGDTQYF. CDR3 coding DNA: TGTGCCAGCAGCCAAGGACTCCCGGGACTAGCGGGGGGGGATACGCAGTATTTT.